These 26 T cell receptor beta chains were all obtained from the same sample, sequenced in a study of blood T cells in healthy people across ages. Alongside a J-beta primer mix, a sample-barcoded 5' primer served in a second PCR lasting roughly 7 to 11 cycles. A single record per CDR3 protein comes from TCRdb applying MiXCR to the 5' RACE reads. The table has about 780,000 distinct CDR3 sequences, roughly 25% seen once; the top ten hold approximately 2.9%. These data were also filed under a second study, of T cells of mothers and their children.

What was sequenced was blood. These receptors were collected from a boy aged 5 to 17 in good health.

This rearrangement joins TRBV7-3 to TRBJ1-3; D unclear. From germline, CDR1 is SGHTA and CDR2 FQGTGA. V lost 4 bases and J 0 bases, leaving 10 bases between the germline ends. CDR3 length: 15 residues. CDR3 sequence: CASSSQGSSGNTIYF. CDR3 in DNA: TGTGCCAGCAGCTCCCAAGGGAGCTCTGGAAACACCATATATTTT.

In this sample, this clonotype turned up a few times. The chain has TRBV11-2 and TRBJ1-2, with unresolved D. V shed 5 bases and J shed 5 bases, with 9 bases lying between them. Germline-derived CDR1 and CDR2 are SGHAT and FQNNGV. The CDR3 extends over 12 amino acids. The CDR3 sequence is CASSPNEYGYTF. The DNA for the CDR3 is TGTGCCAGCAGCCCAAATGAATATGGCTACACCTTC.

The chain is built from TRBV27 and TRBJ1-1; D remains ambiguous. This CDR3 spans 14 amino acids. CDR1 MNHEY and CDR2 SMNVEV come from the germline V gene (reference sequence). Trimming removed 7 bases from V and 1 base from J, with 13 bases in between. CDR3 in amino acids: CASTSGGGNTEAFF. The CDR3 DNA sequence: TGTGCCAGCACCTCGGGTGGCGGGAACACTGAAGCTTTCTTT.

The V and J genes are TRBV7-9 and TRBJ1-2; no definite D call. This CDR3 has 12 residues. The germline V gene encodes CDR1 SEHNR and CDR2 FQNEAQ (reference sequence). The V gene lost 5 bases and the J gene lost 14 bases, with 18 bases spanning the gap. The CDR3 DNA sequence: TGTGCCAGCAGCCCCGGGTCCTTGGTCTCTACCTTC. Translation: CASSPGSLVSTF. The whole variable domain, filled in from reference TRBV7-9 and TRBJ1-2, reads DTGVSQNPRHKITKRGQNVTFRCDPISEHNRLYWYRQTLGQGPEFLTYFQNEAQLEKSRLLSDRFSAERPKGSFSTLEIQRTEQGDSAMYLCASSPGSLVSTFGSGTRLTVV.

The chain couples TRBV7-9 to TRBJ2-5; D call uncertain. Trimming shortened V by 5 bases and J by 2 bases, and 15 bases separated the two germline ends. The CDR3 is made up of 15 amino acids. Looked up from germline, CDR1 is SEHNR and CDR2 is FQNEAQ (reference sequence). The CDR3 protein is CASSPNNGRQETQYF. The CDR3 bases are TGTGCCAGCAGCCCCAATAACGGAAGGCAAGAGACCCAGTACTTC.

The sample holds a few counts of this clonotype. This chain joins TRBV3-1 and TRBJ2-5; 7 nucleotides line up with TRBD2. The germline V gene encodes CDR1 LGHDT and CDR2 YNNKEL (reference sequence). V dropped 4 bases and J dropped 0; count of bases not matched to a gene: 8. The CDR3 length is 16 residues. The CDR3 DNA sequence: TGTGCCAGCAGCCCGGTGGCGGGAGATTACCAAGAGACCCAGTACTTC. Residues: CASSPVAGDYQETQYF.

This clonotype has a handful of counts. The chain has TRBV14 and TRBJ2-1; perhaps D is TRBD1 or TRBD2 (6 bases each). The last part of the DNA fits TRBJ2-7 better; the J call may be wrong. CDR1 and CDR2 (germline): SGHDN, FVKESK. The CDR3 sequence is 14 residues long. CDR3 sequence (DNA): TGTGCCAGCAGCCATCGTAGGGGGGTGGACGAGCAGTACTTC. It encodes CASSHRRGVDEQYF.

In its sample, this clonotype was seen a few times. The V call is TRBV20-1, the J call TRBJ2-1, with D possibly matching TRBD2 (7 bases). Judging by the DNA end, TRBJ2-5 fits better; the J call may be wrong. Germline CDR1 DFQATT, CDR2 SNEGSKA (reference sequence). This CDR3 contains 13 residues. Here the CDR3 DNA reads TGCAGTCTGATACAGGGAGGGGTGGAGACCCAGTACTTC. It translates to CSLIQGGVETQYF.

The chain employs TRBV6-1 and TRBJ1-1; no definite D call. CDR1 is MNHNS, CDR2 SASEGT, per germline. The CDR3 is 12 amino acids. V was trimmed by 1 base and J by 11 bases, leaving 11 bases between them. DNA for the CDR3: TGTGCCAGCAGTGAAGGATCTCCGGGGGCTTTCTTT. Translated: CASSEGSPGAFF.

V gene TRBV6-2 or TRBV6-3 combines with J gene TRBJ1-2, with D maybe TRBD1 (5 bases). V was trimmed by 2 bases and J by 3 bases, leaving 10 bases between them. This CDR3 spans 14 amino acids. Germline CDR1 MNHEY, CDR2 SVGEGT. As DNA, the CDR3 is TGTGCCAGCAGTTACGGAGGGGCCCACTATGGCTACACCTTC. Translating gives CASSYGGAHYGYTF.

The CDR3 loop is CASSVGPPQPQHF. CDR3 DNA: TGTGCCAGCTCAGTCGGACCCCCTCAGCCCCAGCATTTT. The chain combines TRBV18 with TRBJ1-5; D gene unclear. Per germline, CDR1 KGHSH and CDR2 LQKENI. The CDR3 spans 13 residues. Trimming cost V 5 bases and J 6 bases, with 11 bases left between them.

The chain couples TRBV7-9 to TRBJ1-2; D is unclear. Deletions cut 1 base from V and 3 bases from J, with 15 bases between. The CDR3 contains 16 residues. Per germline, CDR1 SEHNR and CDR2 FQNEAQ (reference sequence). CDR3 sequence reads: CASSLVMAVRDYGYTF. The CDR3 DNA follows: TGTGCCAGCAGCTTAGTGATGGCAGTAAGGGACTATGGCTACACCTTC.

The chain links TRBV28 to TRBJ2-7; TRBD1 matches 7 bases. Looked up from germline, CDR1 is MDHEN and CDR2 is SYDVKM. V gave up 5 bases and J gave up 0 bases; unmatched junction bases: 1. There are 13 residues in the CDR3. The CDR3 loop reads CASSGDSSYEQYF. The CDR3 DNA is TGTGCCAGCAGTGGGGACAGCTCCTACGAGCAGTACTTC.

CDR3: CASNPGGGLAETQYF. The CDR3 DNA is TGCGCCAGCAACCCCGGAGGAGGGCTAGCGGAGACCCAGTACTTC. V is TRBV5-1 and J is TRBJ2-5, with a possible D match to TRBD2 (6 bases). Trimming stripped 6 bases from V and 5 bases from J, with 20 bases between. The CDR3 runs to 15 residues. Per the germline V gene, CDR1 is SGHRS and CDR2 is YFSETQ.

The genes are TRBV29-1 and TRBJ1-2, with D tentatively TRBD1 (5 bases). This CDR3 contains 16 residues. Germline lookup yields CDR1 SQVTM and CDR2 ANQGSEA. V lost 4 bases and J 0 bases, leaving 18 bases between the germline ends. The CDR3 DNA follows: TGCAGCGTTGTATTGCAGGGTTCCCTAACTAACTATGGCTACACCTTC. It codes for CSVVLQGSLTNYGYTF.

J is TRBJ1-6 and V is TRBV7-2, with D unclear. The CDR3 has 13 residues. V was trimmed by 5 bases and J by 8 bases, leaving 10 bases between them. Germline values: CDR1 SGHTA, CDR2 FQGNSA. The CDR3 loop is CASSIGPDSPLHF. DNA for the CDR3: TGTGCCAGCAGCATAGGGCCGGATTCACCCCTCCACTTT. The full variable domain, rest sourced from reference TRBV7-2 and TRBJ1-6, is GAGVSQSPSNKVTEKGKDVELRCDPISGHTALYWYRQSLGQGLEFLIYFQGNSAPDKSGLPSDRFSAERTGGSVSTLTIQRTQQEDSAVYLCASSIGPDSPLHFGNGTRLTVT.

The chain couples TRBV2 to TRBJ1-6, with D unclear. Trimming removed 0 bases at V and 5 bases at J, with 17 bases between. The CDR3 contains 18 residues. Looked up from germline, CDR1 is SNHLY and CDR2 is FYNNEI. As DNA, the CDR3 is TGTGCCAGCAGTGAAGCGGCGGCGGCTGTAGATAATAATTCACCCCTCCACTTT. Amino acid sequence: CASSEAAAAVDNNSPLHF.

The chain joins TRBV6-5 to TRBJ1-4; 10 bases map to TRBD1. V was clipped by 5 bases and J by 8 bases; unmatched bases: 5. This CDR3 has 14 amino acids. Germline V gives CDR1 MNHEY, CDR2 SVGAGI. The CDR3 nucleotides read TGTGCCAGCAGTCGCGGGACAGGGGAGGAAAAACTGTTTTTT. Translation: CASSRGTGEEKLFF.

The V and J genes are TRBV29-1 and TRBJ1-3; D unclear. The length of the CDR3 is 14 residues. V lost 6 bases and J 0 bases, leaving 12 bases between the germline ends. The germline gives CDR1 SQVTM, CDR2 ANQGSEA. DNA for the CDR3: TGCAGCGTGAGCCAGAGTGGCTCTGGAAACACCATATATTTT. This sequence encodes CSVSQSGSGNTIYF.

A few counts support this clonotype. This chain connects TRBV7-2 to TRBJ2-3, with D possibly matching TRBD2 (6 bases). The CDR3 is 14 amino acids. The V gene's germline CDR1 is SGHTA and CDR2 FQGNSA. Trimming removed 5 bases at V and 12 bases at J, with 21 bases between. The CDR3 DNA reads as TGTGCCAGCAGCGCCACCGGGGGATCCGGTGCCCAGTATTTT. This sequence encodes CASSATGGSGAQYF.

This clonotype has only a few counts. The genes are TRBV7-9 and TRBJ1-5, with 10 bases matching TRBD1. The CDR3 sequence is 15 residues long. From germline, CDR1 is SEHNR and CDR2 FQNEAQ (reference sequence). With V trimmed by 4 bases and J by 6 bases, 6 bases remained unmatched. This CDR3 reads CASSSSGQGSQPQHF. The CDR3 DNA sequence: TGTGCCAGCAGCTCGTCGGGACAGGGGAGTCAGCCCCAGCATTTT.

This clonotype occurred a few times. The gene calls are TRBV6-1 and TRBJ1-2; D is perhaps TRBD1 (5 bases). The CDR3 spans 16 residues. V was pared by 4 bases and J by 3 bases, with 18 bases between. CDR1 is MNHNS, CDR2 SASEGT, per germline. CDR3 in amino acids: CASSVSTGRGDYGYTF. In nucleotides, the CDR3 is TGTGCCAGCAGTGTCTCAACGGGGAGGGGAGACTATGGCTACACCTTC.

This clonotype was seen only a few times. V is TRBV18 and J is TRBJ2-4; either TRBD1 or TRBD2 may supply D (6 bases each). Between the trimmed V and J ends, which lost 5 bases and 2 bases, there was a span of 16 bases. Germline assignment: CDR1 KGHSH and CDR2 LQKENI. The CDR3 has 16 amino acids. CDR3: CASSTNLGGPKNIQYF. The DNA of the CDR3 is TGTGCCAGCTCAACAAATCTCGGGGGCCCCAAAAACATTCAGTACTTC.

This clonotype was recorded a few times. The gene calls are TRBV12-3 or TRBV12-4 and TRBJ2-1; D is unclear. The V end lost 6 bases, the J end lost 2 bases, and 8 bases lay between the germline ends. The CDR3 runs to 13 residues. CDR3 loop: CASRPTPYNEQFF. DNA of the CDR3: TGTGCCAGCAGACCGACGCCCTACAATGAGCAGTTCTTC.

The chain uses TRBV12-3 or TRBV12-4 and TRBJ1-2; 7 nucleotides match TRBD1. Trimming at V came to 4 bases and at J to 7 bases, leaving 9 bases not matched to a gene. The CDR3 sequence is 14 residues long. CDR3 bases: TGTGCCAGCAGTTCTCAGGAGGGGGCTGGTGGCTACACCTTC. It codes for CASSSQEGAGGYTF.

The chain joins TRBV6-5 to TRBJ2-3; 11 bases map to TRBD2. The V segment lost 5 bases and the J segment 11 bases; nucleotides outside the gene matches: 3. The germline V gene has CDR1 MNHEY and CDR2 SVGAGI. The CDR3 has 12 amino acids. The chain's CDR3 is CASSMGLAVQYF. CDR3 DNA: TGTGCCAGCAGTATGGGACTAGCGGTGCAGTATTTT.